This T cell receptor (beta chain) derives from a study of shared clonotypes between healthy human individuals. General study results and limits: Naive subsets typically showed greater estimated richness than memory subsets.

Naivety among CD8 cells was defined by CD45RO negativity and positive CCR7 selection, thereby excluding terminally differentiated effector memory CD45RA+ cells. The CDR3 covers 12 residues. The germline V gene encodes CDR1 SNHLY and CDR2 FYNNEI. The V gene lost 4 bases and the J gene lost 1 base, with 5 bases spanning the gap. As for this clone: Its specificity is not known. The same CDR3 arises from other DNA sequences in this sample as well.

Sorted subsets were amplified in replicate PCRs using 200 ng DNA, 32,000 or so T cell genomes. In the original processing: ImmunoSEQ yielded junction-only sequences lacking quality scores, so filtering differed. Profiling relied on immunoSEQ multiplex PCR, and the TCRdb table lists in-frame clones only, not all of them. The V and J calls and clone size were taken over from that table, and D and trimming were inferred from the DNA. The table includes hundreds of thousands of clones, 90% to 95% detected once. This sequence joins TRBV2 and TRBJ2-7; D might be TRBD2 (5 bases). The sequenced sample was naive CD8+ T cells sorted from blood. The TCR was taken from a young woman in good health. The CDR3 here is CASSAGSYEQYF. The CDR3 DNA follows: TGTGCCAGCAGTGCGGGGTCCTACGAGCAGTACTTC.